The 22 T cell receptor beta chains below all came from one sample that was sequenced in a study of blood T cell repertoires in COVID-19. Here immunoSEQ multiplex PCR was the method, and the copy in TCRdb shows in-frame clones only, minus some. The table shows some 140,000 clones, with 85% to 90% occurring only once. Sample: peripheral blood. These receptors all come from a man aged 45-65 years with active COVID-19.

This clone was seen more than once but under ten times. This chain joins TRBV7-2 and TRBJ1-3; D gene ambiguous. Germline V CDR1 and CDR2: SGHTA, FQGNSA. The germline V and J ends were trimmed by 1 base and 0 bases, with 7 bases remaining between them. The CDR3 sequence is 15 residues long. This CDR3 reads CASSLEKLSGNTIYF. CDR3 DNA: TGTGCCAGCAGCTTAGAGAAGCTCTCTGGAAACACCATATATTTT.

The CDR3 DNA sequence: TGCAGCGCTGCTAGCGGGGGGGTCTTAGGGTCCTACAATGAGCAGTTCTTC. Translating it yields CSAASGGVLGSYNEQFF. This chain links TRBV29-1 with TRBJ2-1; 12 bases match TRBD2. The ends lost 7 bases at V and 1 base at J; junction bases unmatched: 11. The CDR3 loop spans 17 amino acids. The germline V gene has CDR1 SQVTM and CDR2 ANQGSEA.

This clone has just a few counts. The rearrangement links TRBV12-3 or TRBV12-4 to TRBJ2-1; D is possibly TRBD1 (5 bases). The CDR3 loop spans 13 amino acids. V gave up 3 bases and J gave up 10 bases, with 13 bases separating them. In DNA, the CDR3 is TGTGCCAGCAGTTTTATCCTAGGACACGAGCAGTTCTTC. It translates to CASSFILGHEQFF.

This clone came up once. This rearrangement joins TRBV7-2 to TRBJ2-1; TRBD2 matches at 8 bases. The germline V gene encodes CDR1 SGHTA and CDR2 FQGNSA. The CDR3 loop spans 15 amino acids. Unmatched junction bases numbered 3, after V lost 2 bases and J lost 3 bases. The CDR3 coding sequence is TGTGCCAGCAGCTTATCGGGGGGGAGCTACAATGAGCAGTTCTTC. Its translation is CASSLSGGSYNEQFF.

In DNA, the CDR3 is TGTGCCAGCAGTACAGGGTTGGCAGATACGCAGTATTTT. It translates to CASSTGLADTQYF. The genes are TRBV2 and TRBJ2-3; TRBD1 might be the D (6 bases). The V gene's germline CDR1 is SNHLY and CDR2 FYNNEI. CDR3 length: 13 residues. V was trimmed by 5 bases and J by 4 bases, leaving 10 bases between them.

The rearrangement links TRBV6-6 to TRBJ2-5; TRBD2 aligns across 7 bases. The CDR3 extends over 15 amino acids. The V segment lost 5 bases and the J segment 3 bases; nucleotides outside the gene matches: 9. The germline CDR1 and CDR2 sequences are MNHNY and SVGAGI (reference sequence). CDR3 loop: CASSRDGGKEETQYF. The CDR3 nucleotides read TGTGCCAGCAGTCGTGACGGGGGGAAGGAAGAGACCCAGTACTTC.

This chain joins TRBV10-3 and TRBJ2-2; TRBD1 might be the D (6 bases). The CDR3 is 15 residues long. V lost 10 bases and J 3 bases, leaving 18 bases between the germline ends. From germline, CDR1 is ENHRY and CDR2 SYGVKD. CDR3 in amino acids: CATGKQGEDTGELFF. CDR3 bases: TGTGCCACCGGCAAACAGGGTGAGGACACCGGGGAGCTGTTTTTT.

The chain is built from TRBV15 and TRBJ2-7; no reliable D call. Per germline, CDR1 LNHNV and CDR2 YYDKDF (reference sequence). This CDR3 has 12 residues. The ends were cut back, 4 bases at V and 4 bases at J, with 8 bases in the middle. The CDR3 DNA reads TGTGCCACCAGCACCGCCGGTTACGAGCAGTACTTC. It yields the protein CATSTAGYEQYF. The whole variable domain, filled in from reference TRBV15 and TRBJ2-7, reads DAMVIQNPRYQVTQFGKPVTLSCSQTLNHNVMYWYQQKSSQAPKLLFHYYDKDFNNEADTPDNFQSRRPNTSFCFLDIRSPGLGDTAMYLCATSTAGYEQYFGPGTRLTVT.

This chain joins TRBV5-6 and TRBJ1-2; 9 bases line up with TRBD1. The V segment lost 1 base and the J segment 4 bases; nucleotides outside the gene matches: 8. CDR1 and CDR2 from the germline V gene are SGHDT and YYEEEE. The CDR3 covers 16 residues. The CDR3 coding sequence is TGTGCCAGCAGCTTGAGTCGGACAGGGGCCCTCTATGGCTACACCTTC. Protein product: CASSLSRTGALYGYTF.

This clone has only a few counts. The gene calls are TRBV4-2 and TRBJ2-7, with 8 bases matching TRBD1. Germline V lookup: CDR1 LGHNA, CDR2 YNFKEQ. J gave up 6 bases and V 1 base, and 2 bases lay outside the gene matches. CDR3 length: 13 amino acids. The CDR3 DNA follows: TGTGCCAGCAGCCAAGGACAGGGGATCGAGCAGTACTTC. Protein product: CASSQGQGIEQYF.

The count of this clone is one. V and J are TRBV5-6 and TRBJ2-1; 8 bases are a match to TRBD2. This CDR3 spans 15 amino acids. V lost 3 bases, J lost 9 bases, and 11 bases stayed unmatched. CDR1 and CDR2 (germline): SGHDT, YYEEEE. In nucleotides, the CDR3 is TGTGCCAGCAGCTCCCCCCGGGAGGGGCGAGGTGAGCAGTTCTTC. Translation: CASSSPREGRGEQFF.

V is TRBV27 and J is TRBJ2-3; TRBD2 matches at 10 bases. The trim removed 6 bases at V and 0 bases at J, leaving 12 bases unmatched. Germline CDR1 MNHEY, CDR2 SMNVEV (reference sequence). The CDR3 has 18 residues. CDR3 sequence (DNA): TGTGCCAGCAGCCCTAGCGGGGGAGCCTCGGTTAGCACAGATACGCAGTATTTT. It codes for CASSPSGGASVSTDTQYF.

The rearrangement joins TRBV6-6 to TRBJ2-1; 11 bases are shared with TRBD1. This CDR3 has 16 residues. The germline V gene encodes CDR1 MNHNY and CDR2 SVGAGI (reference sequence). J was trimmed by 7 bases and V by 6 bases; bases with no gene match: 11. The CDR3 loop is CASSRGGTGGLNEQFF. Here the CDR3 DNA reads TGTGCCAGCAGCCGGGGAGGGACAGGGGGACTTAATGAGCAGTTCTTC.

CDR3 in DNA: TGTGCCAGCAGCTCGGGCCGGACTAGCGGGGGCACAGATACGCAGTATTTT. It codes for CASSSGRTSGGTDTQYF. The rearrangement links TRBV7-2 to TRBJ2-3; TRBD2 matches at 12 bases. This CDR3 is 17 amino acids long. J lost 1 base, V lost 4 bases, and 6 bases had no gene match. Looked up from germline, CDR1 is SGHTA and CDR2 is FQGNSA.

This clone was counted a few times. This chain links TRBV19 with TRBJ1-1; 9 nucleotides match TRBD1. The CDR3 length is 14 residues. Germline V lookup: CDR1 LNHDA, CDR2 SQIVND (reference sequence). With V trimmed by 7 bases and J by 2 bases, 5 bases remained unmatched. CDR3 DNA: TGTGCCAGTACCCGGGACAGGGTAAACACTGAAGCTTTCTTT. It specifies CASTRDRVNTEAFF.

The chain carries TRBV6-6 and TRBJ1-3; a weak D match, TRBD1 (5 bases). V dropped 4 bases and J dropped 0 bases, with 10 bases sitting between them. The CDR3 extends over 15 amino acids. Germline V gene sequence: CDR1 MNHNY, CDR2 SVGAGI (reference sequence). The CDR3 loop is CASSSMTASGNTIYF. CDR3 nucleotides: TGTGCCAGCAGTTCAATGACAGCCTCTGGAAACACCATATATTTT.

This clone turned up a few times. CDR3 nucleotide sequence: TGTGCCAGCAGCTTAACTAGCGGCATCGCGGAGACCCAGTACTTC. It translates to CASSLTSGIAETQYF. The genes are TRBV7-2 and TRBJ2-5, with 8 positions matching TRBD2. The CDR3 extends over 15 amino acids. Per the germline V gene, CDR1 is SGHTA and CDR2 is FQGNSA. J was trimmed by 5 bases and V by 2 bases; bases with no gene match: 7. Full variable domain (missing parts from reference TRBV7-2 and TRBJ2-5): GAGVSQSPSNKVTEKGKDVELRCDPISGHTALYWYRQSLGQGLEFLIYFQGNSAPDKSGLPSDRFSAERTGGSVSTLTIQRTQQEDSAVYLCASSLTSGIAETQYFGPGTRLLVL.

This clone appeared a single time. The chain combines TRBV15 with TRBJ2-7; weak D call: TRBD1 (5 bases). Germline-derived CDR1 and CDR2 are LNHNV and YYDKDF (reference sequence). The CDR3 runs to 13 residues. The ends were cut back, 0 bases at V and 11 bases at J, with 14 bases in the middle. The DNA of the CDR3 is TGTGCCACCAGCAGAGATTCTCCCAGGGTGAAGTACTTC. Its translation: CATSRDSPRVKYF.

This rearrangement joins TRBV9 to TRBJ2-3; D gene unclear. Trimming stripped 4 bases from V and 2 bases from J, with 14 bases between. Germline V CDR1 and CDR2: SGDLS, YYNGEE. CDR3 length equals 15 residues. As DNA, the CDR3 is TGTGCCAGCAGCCCTCTCATCCTATCCACAGATACGCAGTATTTT. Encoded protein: CASSPLILSTDTQYF.

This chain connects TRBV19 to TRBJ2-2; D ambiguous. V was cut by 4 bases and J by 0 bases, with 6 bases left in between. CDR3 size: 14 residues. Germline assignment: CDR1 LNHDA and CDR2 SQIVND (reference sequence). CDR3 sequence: CASSKLPNTGELFF. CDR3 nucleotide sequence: TGTGCCAGTAGTAAACTGCCGAACACCGGGGAGCTGTTTTTT. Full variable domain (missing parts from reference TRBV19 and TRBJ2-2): DGGITQSPKYLFRKEGQNVTLSCEQNLNHDAMYWYRQDPGQGLRLIYYSQIVNDFQKGDIAEGYSVSREKKESFPLTVTSAQKNPTAFYLCASSKLPNTGELFFGEGSRLTVL.

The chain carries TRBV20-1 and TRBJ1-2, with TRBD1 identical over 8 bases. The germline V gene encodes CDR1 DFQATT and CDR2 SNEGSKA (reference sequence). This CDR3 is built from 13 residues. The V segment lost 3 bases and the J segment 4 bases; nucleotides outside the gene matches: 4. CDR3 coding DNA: TGCAGTGCTAGTGGGACAGGAGCCTATGGCTACACCTTC. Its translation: CSASGTGAYGYTF.

The CDR3 sequence: CASRRGGVIPETQYF. The CDR3 DNA reads TGTGCCAGCAGGAGGGGGGGGGTCATCCCGGAGACCCAGTACTTC. J is TRBJ2-5 and V is TRBV7-2; TRBD2 is a possible D gene (7 bases). Trimming stripped 6 bases from V and 5 bases from J, with 19 bases between. The CDR3 is 15 amino acids. Germline V gene data show CDR1 as SGHTA and CDR2 as FQGNSA.